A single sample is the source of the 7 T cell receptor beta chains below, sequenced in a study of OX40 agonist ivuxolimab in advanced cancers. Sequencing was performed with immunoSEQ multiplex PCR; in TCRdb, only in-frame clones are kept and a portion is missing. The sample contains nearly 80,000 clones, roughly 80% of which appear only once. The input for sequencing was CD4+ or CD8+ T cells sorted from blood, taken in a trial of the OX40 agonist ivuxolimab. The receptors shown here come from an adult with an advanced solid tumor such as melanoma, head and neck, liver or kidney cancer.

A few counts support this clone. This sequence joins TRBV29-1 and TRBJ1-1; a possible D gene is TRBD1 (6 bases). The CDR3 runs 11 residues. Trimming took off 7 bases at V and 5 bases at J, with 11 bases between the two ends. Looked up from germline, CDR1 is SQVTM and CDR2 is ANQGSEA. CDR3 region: CSGQERTEAFF. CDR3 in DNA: TGCAGCGGACAGGAAAGGACTGAAGCTTTCTTT.

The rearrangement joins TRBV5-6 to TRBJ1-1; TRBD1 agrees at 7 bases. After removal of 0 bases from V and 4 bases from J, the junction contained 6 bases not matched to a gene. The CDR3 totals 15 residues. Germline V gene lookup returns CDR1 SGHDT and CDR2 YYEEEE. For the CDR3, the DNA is TGTGCCAGCAGCTTGGGCAGGGGGTATGGCACTGAAGCTTTCTTT. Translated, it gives CASSLGRGYGTEAFF. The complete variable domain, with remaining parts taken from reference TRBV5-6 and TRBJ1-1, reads DAGVTQSPTHLIKTRGQQVTLRCSPKSGHDTVSWYQQALGQGPQFIFQYYEEEERQRGNFPDRFSGHQFPNYSSELNVNALLLGDSALYLCASSLGRGYGTEAFFGQGTRLTVV.

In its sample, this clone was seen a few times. CDR3 region: CASSLVAGGGETQYF. CDR3 bases: TGTGCCAGCAGCTTAGTAGCGGGAGGAGGAGAGACCCAGTACTTC. The chain has TRBV11-2 and TRBJ2-5, with 10 bases aligning to TRBD2. The CDR3 consists of 15 residues. The J segment lost 4 bases and the V segment lost 1 base, leaving 3 bases of the junction unmatched. Looked up from germline, CDR1 is SGHAT and CDR2 is FQNNGV.

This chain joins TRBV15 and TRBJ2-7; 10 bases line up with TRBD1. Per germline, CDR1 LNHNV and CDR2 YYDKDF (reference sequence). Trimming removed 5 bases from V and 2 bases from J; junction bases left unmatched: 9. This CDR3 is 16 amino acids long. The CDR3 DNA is TGTGCCACCAGCGCACGACGACAGGGGGCCGCCTACGAGCAGTACTTC. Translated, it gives CATSARRQGAAYEQYF.

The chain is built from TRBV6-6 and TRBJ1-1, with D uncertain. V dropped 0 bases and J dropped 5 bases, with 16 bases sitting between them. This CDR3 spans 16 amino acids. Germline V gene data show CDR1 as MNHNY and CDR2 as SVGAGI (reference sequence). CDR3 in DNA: TGTGCCAGCAGTTACTCCCCCCTCGGGGAGACGACTGAAGCTTTCTTT. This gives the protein CASSYSPLGETTEAFF.

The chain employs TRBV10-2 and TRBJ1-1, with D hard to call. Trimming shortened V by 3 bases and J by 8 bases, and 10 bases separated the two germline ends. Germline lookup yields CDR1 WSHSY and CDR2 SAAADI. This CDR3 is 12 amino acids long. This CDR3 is CASSDPTTEAFF. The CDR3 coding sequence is TGCGCCAGCAGTGATCCGACAACGGAAGCTTTCTTT.

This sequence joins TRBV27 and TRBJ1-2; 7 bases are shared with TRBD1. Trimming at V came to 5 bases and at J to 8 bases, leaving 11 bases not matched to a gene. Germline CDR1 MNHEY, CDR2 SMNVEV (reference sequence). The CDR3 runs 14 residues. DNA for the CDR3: TGTGCCAGCAGTCCCCAGGGGGGCCGATTCGGCTACACCTTC. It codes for CASSPQGGRFGYTF.